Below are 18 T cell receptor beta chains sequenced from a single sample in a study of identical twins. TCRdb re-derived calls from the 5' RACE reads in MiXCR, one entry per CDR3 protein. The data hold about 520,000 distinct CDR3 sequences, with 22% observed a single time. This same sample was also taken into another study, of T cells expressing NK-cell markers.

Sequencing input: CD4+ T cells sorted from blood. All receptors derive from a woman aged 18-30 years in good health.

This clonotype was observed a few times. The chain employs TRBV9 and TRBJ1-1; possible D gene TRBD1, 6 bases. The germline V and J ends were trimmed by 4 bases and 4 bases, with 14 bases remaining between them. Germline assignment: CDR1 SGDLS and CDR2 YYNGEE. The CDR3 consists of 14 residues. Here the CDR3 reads CASSPLRGSTEAFF. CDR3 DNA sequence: TGTGCCAGCAGCCCCCTGAGGGGGAGCACTGAAGCTTTCTTT.

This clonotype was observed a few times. The chain's CDR3 is CASSPGLGQRQFF. CDR3 nucleotide sequence: TGTGCCAGCAGTCCGGGCCTCGGACAGCGGCAGTTCTTC. The V call is TRBV6-6, the J call TRBJ2-1; D perhaps matches TRBD1 (6 bases). Germline V gene data show CDR1 as MNHNY and CDR2 as SVGAGI (reference sequence). The CDR3 has 13 amino acids. Trimming pared 5 bases from V and 12 bases from J, leaving 17 bases between.

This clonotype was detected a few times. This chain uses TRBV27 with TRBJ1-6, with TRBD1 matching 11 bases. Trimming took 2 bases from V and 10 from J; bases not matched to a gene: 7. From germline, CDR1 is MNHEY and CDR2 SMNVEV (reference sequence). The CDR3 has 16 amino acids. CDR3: CASSLRAGTGGSPLHF. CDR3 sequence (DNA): TGTGCCAGCAGTTTAAGGGCCGGGACAGGGGGATCACCCCTCCACTTT.

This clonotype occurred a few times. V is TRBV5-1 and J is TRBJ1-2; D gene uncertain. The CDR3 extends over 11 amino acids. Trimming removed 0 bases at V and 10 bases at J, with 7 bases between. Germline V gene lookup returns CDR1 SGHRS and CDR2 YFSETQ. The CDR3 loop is CASSLEGYYTF. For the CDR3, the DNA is TGCGCCAGCAGCTTGGAGGGCTACTACACCTTC.

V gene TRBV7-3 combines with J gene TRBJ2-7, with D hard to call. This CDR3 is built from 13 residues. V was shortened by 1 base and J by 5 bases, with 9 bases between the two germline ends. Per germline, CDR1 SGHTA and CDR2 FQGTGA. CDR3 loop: CASSLKRGHEQYF. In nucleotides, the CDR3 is TGTGCCAGCAGCTTAAAGAGAGGCCACGAGCAGTACTTC.

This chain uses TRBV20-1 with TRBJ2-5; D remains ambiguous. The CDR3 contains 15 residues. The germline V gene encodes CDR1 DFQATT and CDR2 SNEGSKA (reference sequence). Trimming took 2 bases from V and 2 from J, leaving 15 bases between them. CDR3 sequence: CSARPPWGRQETQYF. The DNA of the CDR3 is TGCAGTGCTAGACCCCCCTGGGGTCGACAAGAGACCCAGTACTTC.

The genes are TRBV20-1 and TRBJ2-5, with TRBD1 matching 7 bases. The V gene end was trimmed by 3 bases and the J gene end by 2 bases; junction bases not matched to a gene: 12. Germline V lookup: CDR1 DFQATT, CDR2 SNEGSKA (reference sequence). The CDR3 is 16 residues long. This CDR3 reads CSARVPGTATQETQYF. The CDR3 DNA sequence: TGCAGTGCTAGGGTACCTGGGACAGCCACACAAGAGACCCAGTACTTC.

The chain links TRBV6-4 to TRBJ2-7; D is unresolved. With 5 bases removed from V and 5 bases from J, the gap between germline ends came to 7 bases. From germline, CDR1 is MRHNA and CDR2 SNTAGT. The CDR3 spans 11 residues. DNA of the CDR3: TGTGCCAGCAGTAAAGACCACGAGCAGTACTTC. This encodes CASSKDHEQYF.

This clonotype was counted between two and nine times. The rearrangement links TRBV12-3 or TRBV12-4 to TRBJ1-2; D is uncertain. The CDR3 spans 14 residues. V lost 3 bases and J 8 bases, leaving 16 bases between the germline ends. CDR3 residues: CASSFSRGTGGYTF. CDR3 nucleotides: TGTGCCAGCAGTTTTAGCCGAGGAACCGGGGGCTACACCTTC.

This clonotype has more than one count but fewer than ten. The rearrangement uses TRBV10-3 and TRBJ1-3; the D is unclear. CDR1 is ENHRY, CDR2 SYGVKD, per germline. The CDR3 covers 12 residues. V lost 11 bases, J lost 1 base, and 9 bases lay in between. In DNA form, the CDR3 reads TGTGCCGTTACTGGTTCTGGAAACACCATATATTTT. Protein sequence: CAVTGSGNTIYF.

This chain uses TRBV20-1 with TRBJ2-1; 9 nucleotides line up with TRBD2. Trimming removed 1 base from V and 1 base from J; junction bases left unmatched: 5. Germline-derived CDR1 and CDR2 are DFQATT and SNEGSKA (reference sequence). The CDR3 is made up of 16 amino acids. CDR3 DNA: TGCAGTGCTAGAGTCCCTAGCGGGGAGTCCTACAATGAGCAGTTCTTC. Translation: CSARVPSGESYNEQFF.

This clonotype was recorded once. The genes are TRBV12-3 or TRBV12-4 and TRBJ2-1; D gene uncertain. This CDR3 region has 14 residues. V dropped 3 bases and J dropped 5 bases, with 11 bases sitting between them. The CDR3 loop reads CASSLFSFDNEQFF. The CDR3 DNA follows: TGTGCCAGCAGTTTGTTTTCATTTGACAATGAGCAGTTCTTC.

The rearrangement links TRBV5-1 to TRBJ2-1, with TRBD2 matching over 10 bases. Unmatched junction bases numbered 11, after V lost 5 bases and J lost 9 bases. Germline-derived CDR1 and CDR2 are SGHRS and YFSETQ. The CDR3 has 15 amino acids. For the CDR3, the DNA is TGCGCCAGCAGTATTGGACTAGCGGAACCCCGTGAGCAGTTCTTC. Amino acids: CASSIGLAEPREQFF. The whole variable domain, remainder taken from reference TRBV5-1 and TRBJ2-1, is KAGVTQTPRYLIKTRGQQVTLSCSPISGHRSVSWYQQTPGQGLQFLFEYFSETQRNKGNFPGRFSGRQFSNSRSEMNVSTLELGDSALYLCASSIGLAEPREQFFGPGTRLTVL.

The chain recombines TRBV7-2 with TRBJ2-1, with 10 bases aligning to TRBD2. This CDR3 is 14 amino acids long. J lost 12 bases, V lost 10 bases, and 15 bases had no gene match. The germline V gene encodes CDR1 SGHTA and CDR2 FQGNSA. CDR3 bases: TGTGCCACCCATCTAGGGCTAGCGGGAGCTTCGCAGTTCTTC. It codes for CATHLGLAGASQFF.

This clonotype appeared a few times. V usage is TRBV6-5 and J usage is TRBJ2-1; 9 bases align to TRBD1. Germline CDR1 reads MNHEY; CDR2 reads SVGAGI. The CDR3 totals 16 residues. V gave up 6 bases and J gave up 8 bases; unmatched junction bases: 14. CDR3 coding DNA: TGTGCCAGCAGGTTAAGGGGGGGGACAGGGTTTTATGAGCAGTTCTTC. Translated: CASRLRGGTGFYEQFF.

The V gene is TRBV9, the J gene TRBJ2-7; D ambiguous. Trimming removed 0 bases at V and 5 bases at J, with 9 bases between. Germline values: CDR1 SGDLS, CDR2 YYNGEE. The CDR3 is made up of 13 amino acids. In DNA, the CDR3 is TGTGCCAGCAGCGTAGACGGGCGAGACGAGCAGTACTTC. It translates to CASSVDGRDEQYF.

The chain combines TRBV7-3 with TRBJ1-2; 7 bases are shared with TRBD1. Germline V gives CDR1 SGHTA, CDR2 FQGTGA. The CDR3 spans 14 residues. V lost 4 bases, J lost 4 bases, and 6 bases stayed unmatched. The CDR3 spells CASSSQGYGYGYTF. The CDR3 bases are TGTGCCAGCAGCTCACAGGGGTATGGCTATGGCTACACCTTC.

CDR3 sequence (DNA): TGTGCCAGCAGTACCAGTCGTCCTGGAGCCTACAATGAGCAGTTCTTC. It translates to CASSTSRPGAYNEQFF. The V call is TRBV27, the J call TRBJ2-1; D is undetermined. CDR1 is MNHEY, CDR2 SMNVEV, per germline (reference sequence). The CDR3 loop spans 16 amino acids. Trimming took off 5 bases at V and 2 bases at J, with 16 bases between the two ends.